This T cell receptor beta chain is from a study of patients and donors after allogeneic stem cell transplantation. This clonotype has a handful of counts. Germline V gives CDR1 SGHVS, CDR2 FQNEAQ. V was shortened by 2 bases and J by 8 bases, with 13 bases between the two germline ends. The length of the CDR3 is 14 residues. Each CDR3 protein gets one entry after TCRdb re-called the RT-PCR reads with MiXCR. The sample shows approximately 200,000 distinct CDR3 sequences, more than 35% of them seen only once. The V and J genes are TRBV7-8 and TRBJ1-5, with D maybe TRBD1 (5 bases). Sequenced: blood, either unsorted or a sorted T cell fraction (not recorded which). The receptor's source is a human donor who was either an allogeneic HSCT recipient or a stem cell or donor lymphocyte infusion donor (not recorded which). It is not recorded whose cells these are; they may come from a transplant donor. The CDR3 protein is CASSLTRAFEPQHF. The CDR3 nucleotides read TGTGCCAGCAGCTTAACCAGGGCTTTTGAGCCCCAGCATTTT.